Following are 29 T cell receptor beta chains from one sample sequenced in a study of blood T cell repertoires in COVID-19. Sequencing used immunoSEQ multiplex PCR; TCRdb keeps in-frame clones, though not all of them. This sample has about 480,000 clones, with roughly 90% found just once. The material sequenced was PBMCs or T cells enriched from blood (not recorded which). The origin of the receptors is a woman in her forties who had recovered from COVID-19.

This chain links TRBV5-1 with TRBJ2-7, with a possible D match to TRBD1 (6 bases). CDR1 and CDR2 from the germline V gene are SGHRS and YFSETQ. The CDR3 totals 16 residues. With 4 bases removed from V and 3 bases from J, the gap between germline ends came to 20 bases. CDR3 region: CASSLHLSRDNYEQYF. The CDR3 nucleotides read TGCGCCAGCAGCCTTCACCTAAGCCGGGACAACTACGAGCAGTACTTC.

J is TRBJ1-2 and V is TRBV5-4; possibly TRBD1 for D (6 bases). CDR1 SGHNT and CDR2 YYREEE come from the germline V gene (reference sequence). The ends were cut back, 4 bases at V and 7 bases at J, with 26 bases in the middle. The CDR3 length is 17 residues. DNA for the CDR3: TGTGCCAGCAGCCCCAACCGGGGGGCACTAAAGGAGAGTGGCTACACCTTC. Translation: CASSPNRGALKESGYTF.

This rearrangement joins TRBV28 to TRBJ2-7, with a tentative D call TRBD1 (6 bases). Trimming took 4 bases from V and 5 from J, leaving 12 bases between them. CDR3 length: 13 amino acids. Germline assignment: CDR1 MDHEN and CDR2 SYDVKM. The CDR3 loop is CASSSRDTDEQYF. The CDR3 DNA is TGTGCCAGCAGTTCTAGGGACACGGACGAGCAGTACTTC.

The rearrangement joins TRBV10-1 to TRBJ2-1; 13 nucleotides agree with TRBD2. CDR1 and CDR2 from the germline V gene are WNHNN and SYGVQD (reference sequence). The trim removed 10 bases at V and 6 bases at J, leaving 9 bases unmatched. There are 15 residues in the CDR3. CDR3 protein: CATNKGLAGVNEQFF. CDR3 DNA: TGCGCCACCAATAAAGGACTAGCGGGAGTCAATGAGCAGTTCTTC.

The V gene is TRBV10-1, the J gene TRBJ2-1, with 9 bases that match TRBD1. The V and J ends lost 5 bases and 9 bases, in that order; junction bases with no gene match: 5. This CDR3 comprises 13 residues. Germline V lookup: CDR1 WNHNN, CDR2 SYGVQD (reference sequence). The DNA for the CDR3 is TGCGCCAGCAGTCCACAGGGGGCAGGTGAGCAGTTCTTC. Translation gives CASSPQGAGEQFF.

The CDR3 loop is CASSQDFETVFNEKLFF. In DNA form, the CDR3 reads TGCGCCAGCAGCCAAGATTTTGAGACAGTCTTTAATGAAAAACTGTTTTTT. The chain uses TRBV4-3 and TRBJ1-4, with a tentative D call TRBD1 (5 bases). The germline gives CDR1 LGHNA, CDR2 YSLEER. The length of the CDR3 is 17 residues. Trimming cost V 0 bases and J 4 bases, with 15 bases left between them.

This clone has just one count. This chain links TRBV6-5 with TRBJ2-7, with 9 nucleotides matching TRBD1. This CDR3 has 14 amino acids. Germline CDR1 is MNHEY and CDR2 is SVGAGI. Trimming took 7 bases from V and 5 from J; bases not matched to a gene: 9. The CDR3 reads CASTKGQGTDEQYF. In nucleotides, the CDR3 is TGTGCCAGCACCAAGGGACAGGGTACGGACGAGCAGTACTTC.

This clone was seen just once. The V and J genes are TRBV11-2 and TRBJ2-3; possible D gene TRBD2, 7 bases. Germline CDR1 reads SGHAT; CDR2 reads FQNNGV. The germline V and J ends were trimmed by 3 bases and 4 bases, with 14 bases remaining between them. This CDR3 has 15 residues. The CDR3 region is CASSLGGRASDTQYF. In nucleotides, the CDR3 is TGTGCCAGCAGCTTGGGGGGGCGGGCCTCAGATACGCAGTATTTT.

V and J are TRBV24-1 and TRBJ2-1; TRBD2 is a possible D gene (5 bases). V was clipped by 1 base and J by 2 bases, with 8 bases between them. Per the germline V gene, CDR1 is KGHDR and CDR2 is SFDVKD. This CDR3 has 15 residues. CDR3 residues: CATSDFWGAYNEQFF. In DNA form, the CDR3 reads TGTGCCACCAGTGATTTTTGGGGAGCCTACAATGAGCAGTTCTTC.

The chain is built from TRBV10-3 and TRBJ1-1, with a tentative D call TRBD1 (5 bases). Germline V gene lookup returns CDR1 ENHRY and CDR2 SYGVKD. This CDR3 is 13 amino acids long. Trimming stripped 7 bases from V and 0 bases from J, with 9 bases between. This CDR3 is CAIKGAMNTEAFF. CDR3 DNA: TGTGCCATCAAAGGGGCGATGAACACTGAAGCTTTCTTT.

This chain joins TRBV10-3 and TRBJ2-2; 10 bases are a match to TRBD2. V was pared by 7 bases and J by 6 bases, with 2 bases of the junction left unmatched. The CDR3 is 13 residues long. Germline CDR1 ENHRY, CDR2 SYGVKD. The CDR3 DNA sequence: TGTGCCATCACTAGCGGGAGTCCCGGGGAGCTGTTTTTT. The encoded protein is CAITSGSPGELFF.

The V call is TRBV6-5, the J call TRBJ2-7; D is possibly TRBD2 (7 bases). The germline V gene has CDR1 MNHEY and CDR2 SVGAGI. V lost 4 bases and J 4 bases, leaving 17 bases between the germline ends. This CDR3 is built from 15 residues. The CDR3 protein is CASSSKGVSGYEQYF. CDR3 bases: TGTGCCAGCAGTTCCAAGGGGGTTAGCGGGTACGAGCAGTACTTC.

The V gene is TRBV5-4, the J gene TRBJ2-7, with D unclear. This CDR3 has 13 amino acids. Germline CDR1 reads SGHNT; CDR2 reads YYREEE (reference sequence). The ends were cut back, 0 bases at V and 5 bases at J, with 9 bases in the middle. The CDR3 DNA follows: TGTGCCAGCAGCTTGGGGCCCCTGGACGAGCAGTACTTC. As protein: CASSLGPLDEQYF. The full variable domain, in which reference TRBV5-4 and TRBJ2-7 provide the parts outside the CDR3, is ETGVTQSPTHLIKTRGQQVTLRCSSQSGHNTVSWYQQALGQGPQFIFQYYREEENGRGNFPPRFSGLQFPNYSSELNVNALELDDSALYLCASSLGPLDEQYFGPGTRLTVT.

This chain joins TRBV6-4 and TRBJ2-1; D remains ambiguous. The CDR3 is made up of 15 amino acids. The germline V gene has CDR1 MRHNA and CDR2 SNTAGT. V lost 6 bases to trimming and J lost 0 bases, with 12 bases between them. CDR3 sequence: CASSKNYFSYNEQFF. In DNA form, the CDR3 reads TGTGCCAGCAGCAAAAACTACTTCTCCTACAATGAGCAGTTCTTC.

This clone was observed once. The chain employs TRBV7-8 and TRBJ2-1, with 11 bases matching TRBD2. There are 16 residues in the CDR3. Germline CDR1 reads SGHVS; CDR2 reads FQNEAQ. The V and J ends lost 5 bases and 4 bases, in that order; junction bases with no gene match: 7. The CDR3 DNA sequence: TGTGCCAGCAGCACGATTAGCGGGAGGGGATACAATGAGCAGTTCTTC. This codes for CASSTISGRGYNEQFF.

The rearrangement uses TRBV5-1 and TRBJ2-7; 8 bases fit TRBD1. The V gene end was trimmed by 4 bases and the J gene end by 2 bases; junction bases not matched to a gene: 5. The CDR3 is made up of 14 amino acids. CDR1 is SGHRS, CDR2 YFSETQ, per germline. The CDR3 DNA follows: TGCGCCAGCAGCGCGACAGGGGAGGCCTACGAGCAGTACTTC. Encoded protein: CASSATGEAYEQYF.

The chain joins TRBV4-2 to TRBJ1-6; 7 nucleotides line up with TRBD1. This CDR3 comprises 15 residues. Losses at the gene ends were 0 bases for V and 6 bases for J; bases not matched to a gene: 2. Germline-derived CDR1 and CDR2 are LGHNA and YNFKEQ. The CDR3 is CASSQDGTANSPLHF. CDR3 bases: TGTGCCAGCAGCCAAGATGGGACAGCTAATTCACCCCTCCACTTT.

The V gene is TRBV14, the J gene TRBJ2-7, with 9 bases identical to TRBD2. J lost 4 bases, V lost 4 bases, and 8 bases had no gene match. The germline gives CDR1 SGHDN, CDR2 FVKESK. This CDR3 region has 15 residues. Here the CDR3 reads CASSPTGTSLYEQYF. The CDR3 DNA sequence: TGTGCCAGCAGCCCCACCGGGACTAGCCTATACGAGCAGTACTTC. The full variable domain, in which reference TRBV14 and TRBJ2-7 provide the parts outside the CDR3, is EAGVTQFPSHSVIEKGQTVTLRCDPISGHDNLYWYRRVMGKEIKFLLHFVKESKQDESGMPNNRFLAERTGGTYSTLKVQPAELEDSGVYFCASSPTGTSLYEQYFGPGTRLTVT.

V gene TRBV6-8 combines with J gene TRBJ2-7; 8 bases map to TRBD2. The CDR3 runs 12 residues. Losses at the gene ends were 9 bases for V and 2 bases for J; bases not matched to a gene: 3. Germline loops: CDR1 MNHGY, CDR2 SAAAGT. The CDR3 sequence is CASREGAYEQYF. The CDR3 bases are TGTGCCAGTCGGGAGGGAGCCTACGAGCAGTACTTC.

This chain joins TRBV20-1 and TRBJ1-2, with D possibly TRBD1 on 5 matching bases. CDR1 and CDR2 (germline): DFQATT, SNEGSKA (reference sequence). With 3 bases removed from V and 6 bases from J, the gap between germline ends came to 11 bases. The CDR3 covers 12 residues. CDR3: CSASSGADGYTF. The CDR3 coding sequence is TGCAGTGCTAGTTCTGGGGCTGATGGCTACACCTTC.

This chain connects TRBV7-8 to TRBJ1-1, with a tentative D call TRBD1 (5 bases). Germline V gives CDR1 SGHVS, CDR2 FQNEAQ. The CDR3 loop spans 15 amino acids. V was shortened by 2 bases and J by 4 bases, with 14 bases between the two germline ends. The CDR3, as DNA: TGTGCCAGCAGCTTAAGGTCAGGGTCGACCACTGAAGCTTTCTTT. The encoded protein is CASSLRSGSTTEAFF. The variable domain in full, with the rest retrieved from reference TRBV7-8 and TRBJ1-1, is GAGVSQSPRYKVAKRGQDVALRCDPISGHVSLFWYQQALGQGPEFLTYFQNEAQLDKSGLPSDRFFAERPEGSVSTLKIQRTQQEDSAVYLCASSLRSGSTTEAFFGQGTRLTVV.

This sequence joins TRBV19 and TRBJ1-1, with 7 bases matching TRBD1. CDR1 is LNHDA, CDR2 SQIVND, per germline (reference sequence). The CDR3 consists of 14 residues. V lost 3 bases to trimming and J lost 7 bases; unmatched junction nucleotides: 8. CDR3 sequence reads: CASSITYRGVEAFF. The CDR3 DNA sequence: TGTGCCAGTAGTATCACGTACAGGGGTGTTGAAGCTTTCTTT.

V and J are TRBV5-4 and TRBJ2-3, with 8 bases identical to TRBD2. The CDR3 has 15 residues. Germline V gene lookup returns CDR1 SGHNT and CDR2 YYREEE (reference sequence). Unmatched junction bases numbered 11, after V lost 4 bases and J lost 7 bases. The CDR3 DNA follows: TGTGCCAGCAGCGTCCCGGCGGCGGGAGGAAATACGCAGTATTTT. It encodes CASSVPAAGGNTQYF. Supplemented by reference TRBV5-4 and TRBJ2-3, the full variable domain reads ETGVTQSPTHLIKTRGQQVTLRCSSQSGHNTVSWYQQALGQGPQFIFQYYREEENGRGNFPPRFSGLQFPNYSSELNVNALELDDSALYLCASSVPAAGGNTQYFGPGTRLTVL.

This sequence joins TRBV7-6 and TRBJ2-7; TRBD1 matches 9 bases. V was clipped by 5 bases and J by 3 bases; unmatched bases: 5. The CDR3 runs 14 residues. Per the germline V gene, CDR1 is SGHVS and CDR2 is FNYEAQ. CDR3 in amino acids: CASSRTGANYEQYF. The CDR3 region has the DNA TGTGCCAGCAGCCGGACAGGGGCCAACTACGAGCAGTACTTC.

The chain joins TRBV20-1 to TRBJ2-7; no reliable D call. Between the trimmed V and J ends, which lost 1 base and 7 bases, there was a span of 8 bases. The length of the CDR3 is 11 residues. From germline, CDR1 is DFQATT and CDR2 SNEGSKA (reference sequence). CDR3 nucleotide sequence: TGCAGTGCTAGAGCAGTGCGGGAGCAGTACTTC. Protein: CSARAVREQYF.

In DNA, the CDR3 is TGTGCCAGCAGCCTGGGACAGAAAGGGACCCAGTACTTC. Amino acids: CASSLGQKGTQYF. This chain links TRBV11-2 with TRBJ2-5, with TRBD1 identical over 7 bases. CDR1 SGHAT and CDR2 FQNNGV come from the germline V gene. V shed 5 bases, J shed 7 bases, and the junction held 7 bases outside the gene matches. The length of the CDR3 is 13 residues.

The chain uses TRBV4-3 and TRBJ1-2, with no clear D. The CDR3 sequence is 14 residues long. Germline-derived CDR1 and CDR2 are LGHNA and YSLEER. Deletions cut 1 base from V and 8 bases from J, with 14 bases between. CDR3 DNA: TGCGCCAGCAGCCAAGGGCGGGGTCTGGGAGGCTACACCTTC. This translates into CASSQGRGLGGYTF.

The V gene is TRBV2, the J gene TRBJ1-1; D gene unclear. CDR1 and CDR2 from the germline V gene are SNHLY and FYNNEI. Trimming removed 6 bases at V and 1 base at J, with 9 bases between. The CDR3 has 13 amino acids. The CDR3 DNA sequence: TGTGCCAGCAGACGGTCCGAGAACACTGAAGCTTTCTTT. Protein: CASRRSENTEAFF.

The chain recombines TRBV18 with TRBJ1-4; 7 bases are shared with TRBD1. Germline values: CDR1 KGHSH, CDR2 LQKENI. With V trimmed by 3 bases and J by 0 bases, 4 bases remained unmatched. CDR3 length: 16 amino acids. The CDR3 sequence is CASSPGQLATNEKLFF. CDR3 nucleotide sequence: TGTGCCAGCTCACCGGGACAGCTTGCAACTAATGAAAAACTGTTTTTT. The full variable domain, in which reference TRBV18 and TRBJ1-4 provide the parts outside the CDR3, is NAGVMQNPRHLVRRRGQEARLRCSPMKGHSHVYWYRQLPEEGLKFMVYLQKENIIDESGMPKERFSAEFPKEGPSILRIQQVVRGDSAAYFCASSPGQLATNEKLFFGSGTQLSVL.